These T cell receptor beta chains were read from a single sample in a study of metastatic and nonmetastatic thyroid tumors. TCRdb re-called clones via MiXCR from the PCR reads. The table includes around 2,800 clones, roughly 26% detected once. The sequenced sample was tumor tissue. All receptors come from a female donor with papillary thyroid cancer or a benign thyroid nodule (not recorded which). Some clones in this sample may be carry-over from other donors' samples. Each CDR3 is given with its conserved first and last residue. Each record gives: clone size, D gene, J gene, V gene, CDR3 protein, CDR3 DNA. A D gene is named only where the DNA matches it firmly. Not every row has a clone size; where given, it reads once, few, many or a size class.

. . TRBJ1-2 TRBV6-1 CASSEGRVGYTF TGTGCCAGCAGTGAAGGCAGGGTTGGCTACACCTTC
few . TRBJ2-7 TRBV6-2/TRBV6-3 CASSCPMAAAAPYEQYF TGTGCCAGCAGTTGCCCAATGGCTGCGGCGGCCCCCTACGAGCAGTACTTC
. . TRBJ2-7 TRBV6-1 CASSTSPSGLEQYF TGTGCCAGCAGTACATCACCCTCGGGGCTCGAGCAGTACTTC
. TRBD2 TRBJ2-7 TRBV7-2 CASLRASGTGYEQYF TGTGCCAGCTTACGGGCTAGCGGGACGGGCTACGAGCAGTACTTC
. . TRBJ1-3 TRBV27 CASNPTGASGNTIYF TGTGCCAGCAACCCGACAGGTGCCTCTGGAAACACCATATATTTT
medium-sized . TRBJ1-2 TRBV19 CASSMQRNYGYTF TGTGCCAGTAGTATGCAGCGTAACTATGGCTACACCTTC
many . TRBJ2-2 TRBV11-3 CASKTNTGELFF TGTGCCAGCAAAACGAACACCGGGGAGCTGTTTTTT
medium-sized . TRBJ2-1 TRBV4-1 CASSQDPGWEQFF TGCGCCAGCAGCCAAGATCCAGGATGGGAGCAGTTCTTC
few . TRBJ2-5 TRBV6-1 CASSRDGVLRETQYF TGTGCCAGCAGTAGAGATGGGGTGTTGAGGGAGACCCAGTACTTC
few . TRBJ1-6 TRBV6-1 CASSEALAGSYNSPLHF TGTGCCAGCAGTGAAGCGCTGGCAGGCTCCTATAATTCACCCCTTCACTTT
. . TRBJ1-1 TRBV6-1 CASNRVSVNTEAFF TGTGCCAGCAACCGCGTCAGCGTGAACACTGAAGCTTTCTTT
few . TRBJ1-1 TRBV19 CASSGVAAANTEAFF TGTGCCAGTAGCGGCGTCGCGGCTGCAAACACTGAAGCTTTCTTT
. . TRBJ1-5 TRBV20-1 CSVSGDNRGNQPQHF TGCAGTGTTTCGGGGGACAACCGGGGCAATCAGCCCCAGCATTTT
medium-sized . TRBJ2-2 TRBV6-2/TRBV6-3 CASSYDRVDTGGLFF TGTGCCAGCAGTTACGACAGGGTGGACACCGGGGGGCTGTTTTTT
. TRBD1 TRBJ2-7 TRBV6-1 CASSSRDRGYEQYF TGTGCCAGCAGTTCCCGGGACAGAGGATACGAGCAGTACTTC
. . TRBJ2-6 TRBV5-1 CASSAGKFAGANVLTF TGCGCCAGCAGTGCAGGGAAGTTTGCTGGGGCCAACGTCCTGACTTTC
few . TRBJ2-7 TRBV28 CASTDPRIPYEQYF TGTGCCAGCACCGACCCTAGGATCCCCTACGAGCAGTACTTC